The T cell receptor (beta chain) under discussion was sequenced for a study of PD-1 blockade in classical Hodgkin lymphoma (dated by TCRdb to the early 2020s). In the study overall: Nivolumab dosing was 3 mg/kg intravenously every 2 weeks, continuing until either disease progression or unacceptable toxicity. A peripheral blood immune signature of response to PD-1 blockade in classical Hodgkin lymphoma was defined using TCR beta sequencing and CyTOF.

The Qiagen DNeasy kit was used to extract genomic DNA both from unsorted PBMCs and from the negatively selected CD4+ and CD8+ fractions. Using primers that anneal to V and J segments, immunoSEQ multiplex PCR amplified the TCR beta CDR3 regions. A synthetic immune receptor repertoire was used to minimize amplification bias, and any residual bias was removed computationally once sequencing was done. For the original study's pipeline: Repertoire diversity was quantified as the Shannon entropy index using custom Python scripts. Unsorted, CD4+ and CD8+ repertoires were analyzed separately, except in combined analyses where CD4+ and CD8+ sequences were merged in silico. Clonal expansion was defined as at least a 2-fold frequency increase after treatment relative to C1D1, with a pseudocount of 0.5 for undetected baseline clones. Singleton clones were defined as clones with 0 or 1 copy at C1D1, and non-singleton clones were defined as clones with 2 or more copies. Clones expanded in unsorted samples were labelled as CD4+, CD8+ or unknown by matching protein sequences in sorted samples from the same patient. Wilcoxon tests on paired samples were used to test changes in diversity from C1D1 to C4D1. The clones in this table, taken by TCRdb from immuneACCESS, are in-frame only. Not every clone is retained; where verified, under half of the shortfall comes from an unresolved V gene, and the cause of the rest is unknown. V and J calls and clone size are those listed in that table; D and trimming were worked out from the DNA. In this sample the table shows some 64,000 clones, approximately 88% of which occur a single time. The ten largest clones capture around 12% of the sample.

Per the publication, the time point label means: cycle 1 day 1 (C1D1), immediately before nivolumab initiation. All trial patients had relapsed after autologous stem cell transplantation, with cohorts A, B and C differing in prior brentuximab vedotin exposure. The trial cohort included 50 to 70 patients with relapsed/refractory classical Hodgkin lymphoma, and each patient had a best overall response of complete response, partial response or progressive disease. Trial patients were treated with single-agent nivolumab in the multi-cohort phase II CheckMate 205 trial. Best overall response was determined by an independent review committee according to the 2007 International Working Group response criteria. Trial PBMCs were obtained immediately prior to nivolumab initiation (C1D1) and on therapy at cycle 2 day 1 and cycle 4 day 1. Peripheral blood was collected in 8 mL Vacutainer Cell Preparation Tubes, from which PBMCs were isolated by centrifugation and then cryopreserved.

Worth noting for this clone: Its antigen has not been determined. No much larger clone is present one base from it, and per-base qualities are unavailable.

The paper as a whole reports these results and caveats: CD4+ but not CD8+ TCR diversity rose significantly by C4D1 (p=0.0027 vs p=0.16), most apparent in complete responders (p=0.02). Baseline TCR diversity was reported to be lower in newly diagnosed patients than in healthy donors and to be lower still in relapsed/refractory patients. The study covered only a single clinical trial cohort, and the causes of the repertoire differences, possibly disease activity or prior therapy, were still not defined. Patients starting nivolumab less than 1 year after ASCT had lower diversity and were excluded from later analyses to avoid confounding by immune reconstitution. Trial patients with a complete response had baseline diversity similar to that of newly diagnosed patients, while partial responders and progressors had significantly lower diversity.

Per the germline V gene (reference sequence), LNHNV is the CDR1 and YYDKDF is the CDR2. The CDR3 covers 15 residues, taking in both the cysteine and the phenylalanine. The sequence is cut down to CDR3 DNA, 45 bases in frame from base 1. For this chain, trimming is 1 base at the V end and 7 bases at the J end, and the number of junction bases without a gene match is 5. This chain is built from TRBV15 and TRBJ1-5; 9 middle bases align to TRBD1. The sample in question was peripheral blood mononuclear cells (PBMCs), obtained at baseline. The source is a human donor with classical Hodgkin lymphoma. Here is the DNA: TGTGCCACCAGCAGAGCACAGGGGGCTAGACAGCCCCAGCATTTT. This translates into CATSRAQGARQPQHF.